The 11 T cell receptor beta chains listed next were all sequenced from one sample in a study of T cell responses to AZD1222 COVID-19 vaccine. TCRdb's copy holds only in-frame clones and misses some; the assay was immunoSEQ multiplex PCR. The sample shows tens of thousands of clones, about nine tenths of them seen only once. The material sequenced was peripheral blood, taken on day 0 of AZD1222 vaccination. Every receptor here comes from an adult in good health.

This sequence joins TRBV9 and TRBJ2-5, with TRBD2 matching over 7 bases. The CDR3 totals 14 residues. Germline loops: CDR1 SGDLS, CDR2 YYNGEE. With V trimmed by 0 bases and J by 5 bases, 4 bases remained unmatched. CDR3 protein: CASSVDYGRETQYF. DNA of the CDR3: TGTGCCAGCAGCGTAGATTACGGGAGGGAGACCCAGTACTTC.

Comments on this clone: Other nucleotide sequences from this sample produce the same CDR3. The CDR3, as DNA: TGTGCCAGCAGCGTAGTGATAGGTAACACTGAAGCTTTCTTT. Translated: CASSVVIGNTEAFF. V gene TRBV9 combines with J gene TRBJ1-1; D uncertain. CDR3 length: 14 residues. V shed 0 bases and J shed 2 bases, with 8 bases lying between them. Germline-derived CDR1 and CDR2 are SGDLS and YYNGEE.

This rearrangement joins TRBV11-2 to TRBJ2-2, with 11 bases aligning to TRBD2. The germline CDR1 and CDR2 sequences are SGHAT and FQNNGV. CDR3 length: 16 residues. J was trimmed by 6 bases and V by 4 bases; bases with no gene match: 7. The CDR3 region has the DNA TGTGCCAGCAGCTCCCGACTAGCGGGATATCCCGGGGAGCTGTTTTTT. Translating gives CASSSRLAGYPGELFF.

The CDR3 coding sequence is TGTGCCAGCAGTCTCAGGACAGGGGGAATTACGCGGGACGAGCAGTACTTC. This encodes CASSLRTGGITRDEQYF. The rearrangement uses TRBV2 and TRBJ2-7; TRBD1 agrees at 10 bases. Germline CDR1 reads SNHLY; CDR2 reads FYNNEI. With 5 bases clipped from V and 5 bases from J, the junction kept 15 bases outside the gene matches. This CDR3 is built from 17 residues.

The chain employs TRBV14 and TRBJ2-2; no firm D call. The CDR3 loop spans 13 amino acids. Trimming took off 8 bases at V and 7 bases at J, with 14 bases between the two ends. CDR1 SGHDN and CDR2 FVKESK come from the germline V gene. The DNA for the CDR3 is TGTGCCAGCCGGCTTAGGTTCTTCGGGGAGCTGTTTTTT. Translated, it gives CASRLRFFGELFF.

V and J are TRBV9 and TRBJ2-2, with 12 bases matching TRBD2. The trim removed 0 bases at V and 6 bases at J, leaving 0 bases unmatched. Per germline, CDR1 SGDLS and CDR2 YYNGEE. The CDR3 totals 15 residues. CDR3 in amino acids: CASSVGLAGAGELFF. CDR3 nucleotide sequence: TGTGCCAGCAGCGTAGGACTAGCGGGAGCCGGGGAGCTGTTTTTT. Full variable domain (remainder filled in from reference TRBV9 and TRBJ2-2): DSGVTQTPKHLITATGQRVTLRCSPRSGDLSVYWYQQSLDQGLQFLIQYYNGEERAKGNILERFSAQQFPDLHSELNLSSLELGDSALYFCASSVGLAGAGELFFGEGSRLTVL.

The chain links TRBV28 to TRBJ1-2, with 7 bases that match TRBD1. Germline assignment: CDR1 MDHEN and CDR2 SYDVKM. After removal of 5 bases from V and 5 bases from J, the junction contained 8 bases not matched to a gene. CDR3 size: 14 residues. This CDR3 is CASSLEGAGYGYTF. CDR3 DNA: TGTGCCAGCAGTCTCGAGGGGGCGGGGTATGGCTACACCTTC.

The gene calls are TRBV6-4 and TRBJ2-2; tentatively, D is TRBD2 (5 bases). The V gene lost 2 bases and the J gene lost 5 bases, with 6 bases spanning the gap. This CDR3 has 13 amino acids. Germline CDR1 MRHNA, CDR2 SNTAGT. The CDR3 DNA sequence: TGTGCCAGCAGTGACGGGGAGACCGGGGAGCTGTTTTTT. Translating gives CASSDGETGELFF.

The chain has TRBV5-6 and TRBJ2-7, with D unclear. The CDR3 loop spans 12 amino acids. V dropped 1 base and J dropped 4 bases, with 6 bases sitting between them. Germline CDR1 SGHDT, CDR2 YYEEEE. CDR3: CASSLPGYEQYF. The CDR3, as DNA: TGTGCCAGCAGCTTGCCCGGTTACGAGCAGTACTTC.

This chain links TRBV30 with TRBJ2-7; D gene ambiguous. Germline CDR1 reads GTSNPN; CDR2 reads SVGIG (reference sequence). V lost 2 bases and J lost 4, with 12 bases in between. The CDR3 extends over 13 amino acids. The CDR3 DNA reads as TGTGCCTGGAGTTTCCTCTTGGGTTACGAGCAGTACTTC. Residues: CAWSFLLGYEQYF.

The gene calls are TRBV6-2 or TRBV6-3 and TRBJ2-1, with 8 bases fitting TRBD2. Unmatched junction bases numbered 10, after V lost 2 bases and J lost 7 bases. Germline V gene lookup returns CDR1 MNHEY and CDR2 SVGEGT. The CDR3 totals 16 residues. The CDR3 loop reads CASSYGWSGRGNEQFF. In DNA form, the CDR3 reads TGTGCCAGCAGTTACGGATGGTCCGGGAGGGGTAATGAGCAGTTCTTC.